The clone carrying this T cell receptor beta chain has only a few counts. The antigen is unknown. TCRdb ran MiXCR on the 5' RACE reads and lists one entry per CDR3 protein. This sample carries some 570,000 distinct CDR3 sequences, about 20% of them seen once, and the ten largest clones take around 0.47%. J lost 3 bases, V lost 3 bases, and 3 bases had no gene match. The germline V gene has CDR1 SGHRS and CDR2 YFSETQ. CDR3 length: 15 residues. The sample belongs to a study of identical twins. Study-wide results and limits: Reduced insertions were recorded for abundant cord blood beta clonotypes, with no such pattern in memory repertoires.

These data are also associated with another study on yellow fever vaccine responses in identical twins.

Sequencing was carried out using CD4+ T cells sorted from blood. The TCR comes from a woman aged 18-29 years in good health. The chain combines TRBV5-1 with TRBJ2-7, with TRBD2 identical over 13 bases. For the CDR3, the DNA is TGCGCCAGCAGCTCGGGACTAGCGGGGATCTACGAGCAGTACTTC. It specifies CASSSGLAGIYEQYF.